A selection of T cell receptor beta chains follows, all from one sample in a study of beta chain features in type 1 diabetes. Assay used: immunoSEQ multiplex PCR; TCRdb lists only in-frame clones, some missing. Among hundreds of thousands of clones, 10% to 15% were seen once, and the ten largest hold approximately 0.015%. Sequences were obtained from naive CD4+ T cells from blood. The receptor set was obtained from a man aged 18 to 29 in good health. The CDR3 runs from the conserved cysteine through the conserved F or W. The order of the fields is V gene, J gene, CDR3 protein.

V: TRBV5-4
J: TRBJ1-1
CDR3: CASSPGGEMNTEAFF

V: TRBV5-1
J: TRBJ1-5
CDR3: CASSLVGGDQPQHF

V: TRBV11-3
J: TRBJ2-1
CDR3: CASSTRTTAYNEQFF

V: TRBV9
J: TRBJ2-2
CDR3: CASKGGDRGNTGELFF

V: TRBV10-3
J: TRBJ1-1
CDR3: CAISEDLNTEAFF

V: TRBV27
J: TRBJ2-7
CDR3: CASSPYSPRRVEQYF

V: TRBV19
J: TRBJ2-1
CDR3: CASSISGLLSYNEQFF

V: TRBV19
J: TRBJ2-4
CDR3: CASSTTVAKNIQYF

V: TRBV7-3
J: TRBJ2-6
CDR3: CASSTRVVAGANVLTF

V: TRBV27
J: TRBJ2-1
CDR3: CASSWGLAAPNEQFF

V: TRBV2
J: TRBJ2-4
CDR3: CASSEVPGVVQYF

V: TRBV4-2
J: TRBJ2-3
CDR3: CASSLDTDTQYF

V: TRBV5-6
J: TRBJ1-1
CDR3: CASSPGRADTEAFF

V: TRBV11-2
J: TRBJ1-2
CDR3: CASSFPGGRGYTF

V: TRBV11-2
J: TRBJ2-7
CDR3: CASSHLGQGTFSFEQYF

V: TRBV2
J: TRBJ1-3
CDR3: CASSIEVGNTIYF

V: TRBV5-1
J: TRBJ2-3
CDR3: CASSLELATDTQYF

V: TRBV5-4
J: TRBJ2-2
CDR3: CASSPDVGGANTGELFF

V: TRBV28
J: TRBJ2-5
CDR3: CASSMDRQETQYF

V: TRBV19
J: TRBJ2-5
CDR3: CASSATSGTQYQETQYF

V: TRBV27
J: TRBJ2-3
CDR3: CASSLRTLTDTQYF

V: TRBV5-1
J: TRBJ1-1
CDR3: CASSLIEGFNTEAFF

V: TRBV20-1
J: TRBJ2-7
CDR3: CSASGHYEQYF

V: TRBV6-1
J: TRBJ2-1
CDR3: CASREQERGPSNEQFF

V: TRBV5-1
J: TRBJ1-1
CDR3: CASSDRVGVTEAFF

V: TRBV18
J: TRBJ2-7
CDR3: CASSPQGAGSYEQYF

V: TRBV4-3
J: TRBJ2-2
CDR3: CASSQRQGRSGELFF

V: TRBV6-1
J: TRBJ2-3
CDR3: CASSEGVTSTDTQYF

V: TRBV27
J: TRBJ1-2
CDR3: CASSAHGQGNGYTF

V: TRBV28
J: TRBJ1-5
CDR3: CASSLRQVGRQPQHF

V: TRBV7-3
J: TRBJ2-3
CDR3: CASSLDRGSTDTQYF

V: TRBV7-2
J: TRBJ2-1
CDR3: CASSLIVQPGAYEQFF

V: TRBV7-2
J: TRBJ2-7
CDR3: CASSLDRPAGEQYF

V: TRBV25-1
J: TRBJ2-7
CDR3: CASSIWEGGLATEQYF

V: TRBV6-1
J: TRBJ2-1
CDR3: CAISESAGTSGVNEQFF

V: TRBV2
J: TRBJ1-1
CDR3: CASSEGRTGGLAFF

V: TRBV30
J: TRBJ1-5
CDR3: CAWSAYRASEPQHF

V: TRBV7-6
J: TRBJ2-2
CDR3: CASSSELGQARTGELFF

V: TRBV28
J: TRBJ2-3
CDR3: CASRDITDTQYF

V: TRBV30
J: TRBJ2-4
CDR3: CAWKATVGIQYF

V: TRBV28
J: TRBJ2-2
CDR3: CASSFAGQGNPGELFF

V: TRBV5-1
J: TRBJ2-7
CDR3: CASSLGLAGSYEQYF

V: TRBV5-4
J: TRBJ2-5
CDR3: CASSWTGGQETQYF

V: TRBV7-9
J: TRBJ1-2
CDR3: CASSWRQGHGYTF

V: TRBV5-6
J: TRBJ2-1
CDR3: CASSLAEQYNEQFF

V: TRBV5-6
J: TRBJ1-4
CDR3: CASSLGGAGGGEKLFF

V: TRBV6-5
J: TRBJ2-1
CDR3: CASSYSYGTVYNEQFF

V: TRBV27
J: TRBJ1-4
CDR3: CATSRKGAEKLFF

V: TRBV11-1
J: TRBJ1-1
CDR3: CASSFGGAGNTEAFF

V: TRBV28
J: TRBJ2-4
CDR3: CASRPGQGVPQAKNIQYF

V: TRBV19
J: TRBJ2-1
CDR3: CASSISFNEQFF

V: TRBV4-3
J: TRBJ1-5
CDR3: CASSQDLNSFGQPQHF

V: TRBV6-4
J: TRBJ1-5
CDR3: CASSPRQGSNQPQHF

V: TRBV5-1
J: TRBJ2-5
CDR3: CASSLRQGSETQYF

V: TRBV5-1
J: TRBJ2-1
CDR3: CASSPGTELSNEQFF